These 21 T cell receptor beta chains originate from one sample sequenced in a study of T cells in Graves' hyperthyroidism and ophthalmopathy. TCR beta CDR3 region amplification was performed from RNA transcripts. Primed by the HTBI set, a first-round RT-PCR was run on the TCR CDR3. MiXCR, run by TCRdb on the multiplex PCR reads, gives a single entry per CDR3 protein. The sample records hundreds of thousands of distinct CDR3 sequences, under 60% being singletons. The sequencing sample was made of peripheral blood or thyroid tissue (not recorded which). All receptors derive from a woman aged 18-29 years with Graves' hyperthyroidism.

This clonotype was counted ten times or more. The genes are TRBV15 and TRBJ1-1; D remains unclear. The ends were cut back, 1 base at V and 5 bases at J, with 8 bases in the middle. This CDR3 is built from 13 residues. CDR1 LNHNV and CDR2 YYDKDF come from the germline V gene (reference sequence). The chain's CDR3 is CATSRAAGTEAFF. CDR3 DNA: TGTGCCACCAGCAGAGCCGCCGGAACTGAAGCTTTCTTT.

The V call is TRBV7-6, the J call TRBJ1-1, with 7 bases aligning to TRBD1. The junction had 4 bases not matched to a gene; V was cut back by 0 bases and J by 6 bases. CDR3 length: 14 residues. Germline CDR1 is SGHVS and CDR2 is FNYEAQ. Here the CDR3 reads CASSLAGTASEAFF. DNA of the CDR3: TGTGCCAGCAGCTTAGCGGGGACAGCTTCTGAAGCTTTCTTT.

This chain connects TRBV5-1 to TRBJ1-1; TRBD1 matches at 9 bases. Trimming took 4 bases from V and 6 from J; bases not matched to a gene: 4. Germline CDR1 is SGHRS and CDR2 is YFSETQ. The CDR3 has 13 amino acids. The CDR3 reads CASSRDRVAEAFF. In nucleotides, the CDR3 is TGCGCCAGCAGCAGGGACAGGGTCGCTGAAGCTTTCTTT.

Ten or more counts support this clonotype. V usage is TRBV7-9 and J usage is TRBJ1-2; no clear D gene. The V end lost 5 bases, the J end lost 5 bases, and 9 bases lay between the germline ends. CDR1 is SEHNR and CDR2 is FQNEAQ in the germline V gene (reference sequence). The CDR3 length is 12 residues. The CDR3: CASSPSGYGYTF. CDR3 DNA sequence: TGTGCCAGCAGCCCCAGCGGTTATGGCTACACCTTC. The variable domain in full, completed from reference TRBV7-9 and TRBJ1-2, reads DTGVSQNPRHKITKRGQNVTFRCDPISEHNRLYWYRQTLGQGPEFLTYFQNEAQLEKSRLLSDRFSAERPKGSFSTLEIQRTEQGDSAMYLCASSPSGYGYTFGSGTRLTVV.

Comments on this clonotype: A much larger clone differs from this one at a single base, so this may be a read error. This rearrangement joins TRBV11-2 to TRBJ1-6, with D tentatively TRBD1 (5 bases). The germline V gene has CDR1 SGHAT and CDR2 FQNNGV. This CDR3 is built from 16 residues. CDR3 in amino acids: CASSATRRGVNSPPHF. DNA of the CDR3: TGTGCCAGCAGCGCCACCCGTCGGGGGGTTAATTCACCCCCCCACTTT.

This clonotype was counted at least ten times. The gene calls are TRBV7-3 and TRBJ2-5, with a tentative D call TRBD2 (6 bases). This CDR3 spans 13 amino acids. V was cut by 2 bases and J by 5 bases, with 9 bases left in between. Germline V gene data show CDR1 as SGHTA and CDR2 as FQGTGA. For the CDR3, the DNA is TGTGCCAGCAGCTTAGACGGGAGTGAGACCCAGTACTTC. This encodes CASSLDGSETQYF.

The CDR3 here is CASSSGQGFSNSPLHF. The DNA of the CDR3 is TGTGCCAGCAGCTCCGGACAGGGGTTTTCGAATTCACCCCTCCACTTT. The chain recombines TRBV25-1 with TRBJ1-6; 9 nucleotides match TRBD1. Trimming cost V 6 bases and J 7 bases; bases outside gene matches: 10. Per germline, CDR1 MGHDK and CDR2 SYGVNS. The CDR3 spans 16 residues. Full variable domain (missing parts from reference TRBV25-1 and TRBJ1-6): EADIYQTPRYLVIGTGKKITLECSQTMGHDKMYWYQQDPGMELHLIHYSYGVNSTEKGDLSSESTVSRIRTEHFPLTLESARPSHTSQYLCASSSGQGFSNSPLHFGNGTRLTVT.

This clonotype was picked up many times. This chain uses TRBV12-3 or TRBV12-4 with TRBJ2-5, with 10 bases lining up with TRBD2. CDR3 length equals 17 residues. The trim removed 4 bases at V and 5 bases at J, leaving 13 bases unmatched. The CDR3, as DNA: TGTGCCAGCAGTTCCTCAGTGGGGACTAGCGCCGGCGAGACCCAGTACTTC. It encodes CASSSSVGTSAGETQYF.

The table lists this clonotype with a count of one. The chain joins TRBV15 to TRBJ2-6, with D possibly matching TRBD1 (6 bases). Trimming removed 7 bases at V and 4 bases at J, with 17 bases between. Germline loops: CDR1 LNHNV, CDR2 YYDKDF (reference sequence). The CDR3 has 16 amino acids. CDR3 in DNA: TGTGCCACCACAGGGGACCCCAACACCGGGGCCAACGTCCTGACTTTC. This encodes CATTGDPNTGANVLTF.

This clonotype was recorded at least ten times. The chain carries TRBV2 and TRBJ1-5; the match to TRBD1 covers 7 bases. The CDR3 loop spans 15 amino acids. CDR1 is SNHLY, CDR2 FYNNEI, per germline. The V segment lost 7 bases and the J segment 6 bases; nucleotides outside the gene matches: 12. The CDR3 is CASTEDRDGSQPQHF. The CDR3 bases are TGTGCCAGCACGGAAGACAGGGACGGTAGTCAGCCCCAGCATTTT.

The CDR3 sequence is CASSPFPGDTQYF. The CDR3 DNA is TGTGCCAGCAGTCCATTCCCGGGTGACACCCAGTACTTC. The chain has TRBV9 and TRBJ2-5, with unresolved D. Germline CDR1 is SGDLS and CDR2 is YYNGEE. This CDR3 spans 13 amino acids. Trimming took off 5 bases at V and 8 bases at J, with 16 bases between the two ends.

The rearrangement uses TRBV2 and TRBJ1-1; TRBD1 matches 7 bases. Germline lookup yields CDR1 SNHLY and CDR2 FYNNEI. The CDR3 is 14 amino acids. Trimming removed 4 bases from V and 4 bases from J; junction bases left unmatched: 6. CDR3 in amino acids: CASSVEGAPTEAFF. The CDR3 nucleotides are TGTGCCAGCAGTGTAGAGGGGGCGCCCACTGAAGCTTTCTTT. Using reference TRBV2 and TRBJ1-1 for the parts outside the CDR3, the full variable domain is EPEVTQTPSHQVTQMGQEVILRCVPISNHLYFYWYRQILGQKVEFLVSFYNNEISEKSEIFDDQFSVERPDGSNFTLKIRSTKLEDSAMYFCASSVEGAPTEAFFGQGTRLTVV.

The CDR3 region has the DNA TGTGCCAGCAGCTACCGACTAGCGGGAGATGTAAAGACCCAGTACTTC. Translated: CASSYRLAGDVKTQYF. The rearrangement uses TRBV7-9 and TRBJ2-5; TRBD2 matches at 12 bases. V shed 4 bases and J 6 bases; nucleotides not matched to a gene: 9. Looked up from germline, CDR1 is SEHNR and CDR2 is FQNEAQ (reference sequence). This CDR3 region has 16 residues.

V usage is TRBV20-1 and J usage is TRBJ2-7, with D perhaps TRBD2 (5 bases). V was trimmed by 4 bases and J by 1 base, leaving 11 bases between them. This CDR3 is 13 amino acids long. Germline V gene sequence: CDR1 DFQATT, CDR2 SNEGSKA (reference sequence). The CDR3, as DNA: TGCAGTGCTAAGGGAGTGAGGTCCTACGAGCAGTACTTC. It translates to CSAKGVRSYEQYF.

CDR3 in amino acids: CASSLRGNNEQFF. The CDR3 nucleotides are TGTGCCAGCAGCTTACGGGGGAACAATGAGCAGTTCTTC. The rearrangement links TRBV12-3 or TRBV12-4 to TRBJ2-1; a weak D match, TRBD2 (6 bases). This CDR3 spans 13 amino acids. V lost 6 bases to trimming and J lost 5 bases, with 11 bases between them.

This clonotype was detected only once. This chain uses TRBV25-1 with TRBJ1-1, with 7 positions matching TRBD1. Germline trimming cut 1 base from V and 1 base from J; bases unmatched to any gene: 6. CDR3 length: 16 amino acids. Germline lookup yields CDR1 MGHDK and CDR2 SYGVNS. DNA of the CDR3: TGTGCCAGCAGTGAATTAGGGGACAGACCGAACACTGAAGCTTTCTTT. As protein: CASSELGDRPNTEAFF.

This clonotype was observed many times. The chain has TRBV15 and TRBJ2-7, with D possibly matching TRBD2 (5 bases). Trimming took 8 bases from V and 0 from J, leaving 11 bases between them. This CDR3 has 13 residues. CDR1 and CDR2 (germline): LNHNV, YYDKDF (reference sequence). CDR3: CATQTGFSYEQYF. The CDR3 nucleotides are TGTGCCACCCAAACGGGGTTCTCCTACGAGCAGTACTTC.

The chain uses TRBV7-2 and TRBJ2-7, with 7 bases matching TRBD1. Germline V gene lookup returns CDR1 SGHTA and CDR2 FQGNSA. J gave up 1 base and V 5 bases, and 11 bases lay outside the gene matches. The CDR3 runs to 16 residues. DNA of the CDR3: TGTGCCAGCAGCGTTCCGGGACAGCAGATTTCCTACGAGCAGTACTTC. Protein product: CASSVPGQQISYEQYF. Together with reference TRBV7-2 and TRBJ2-7, the CDR3 gives the full variable domain: GAGVSQSPSNKVTEKGKDVELRCDPISGHTALYWYRQSLGQGLEFLIYFQGNSAPDKSGLPSDRFSAERTGGSVSTLTIQRTQQEDSAVYLCASSVPGQQISYEQYFGPGTRLTVT.

The rearrangement uses TRBV7-9 and TRBJ1-3, with D possibly TRBD1 on 5 matching bases. Germline V gene lookup returns CDR1 SEHNR and CDR2 FQNEAQ (reference sequence). Trimming stripped 8 bases from V and 0 bases from J, with 11 bases between. The CDR3 sequence is 14 residues long. DNA for the CDR3: TGTGCCAGCGGCAAAGGGGTCTCTGGAAACACCATATATTTT. Protein: CASGKGVSGNTIYF.

This clonotype was seen at least ten times. The V and J genes are TRBV2 and TRBJ1-4; 9 bases fit TRBD1. This CDR3 has 13 amino acids. Germline V lookup: CDR1 SNHLY, CDR2 FYNNEI. Trimming at V came to 10 bases and at J to 4 bases, leaving 4 bases not matched to a gene. The CDR3 is CATEGQGNEKLFF. CDR3 nucleotide sequence: TGTGCCACCGAGGGACAGGGTAATGAAAAACTGTTTTTT.

This clonotype has more than one count but fewer than ten. The rearrangement joins TRBV2 to TRBJ1-5, with 8 bases that match TRBD1. Germline CDR1 SNHLY, CDR2 FYNNEI. This CDR3 region has 14 residues. V gave up 8 bases and J gave up 4 bases; unmatched junction bases: 7. CDR3 nucleotides: TGTGCCAGCTTGGGACAGGCCCCAAATCAGCCCCAGCATTTT. Its translation is CASLGQAPNQPQHF.